The 21 T cell receptor beta chains below come from one sample, sequenced in a study of T-cell memory formation after mild COVID-19. TCRdb re-called the 5' RACE reads with MiXCR, one entry per CDR3 protein. The top ten hold around 41% of the sample, which has tens of thousands of distinct CDR3 sequences, 9.5% to 15% seen once. Sequenced material: PBMCs or a T cell subset sorted from them (not recorded which). All receptors come from a man in his late teens or twenties who had mild COVID-19 (a few samples of this study predate the infection). Cell type and time point are not known.

Ten or more counts support this clonotype. This chain joins TRBV4-2 and TRBJ2-1, with D unclear. V was clipped by 1 base and J by 2 bases, with 9 bases between them. The CDR3 sequence is 15 residues long. The germline V gene encodes CDR1 LGHNA and CDR2 YNFKEQ. CDR3 amino acids: CASSQGDGPYNEQFF. The CDR3, as DNA: TGTGCCAGCAGCCAAGGGGATGGGCCCTACAATGAGCAGTTCTTC.

The chain employs TRBV9 and TRBJ1-1; no firm D call. CDR1 is SGDLS, CDR2 YYNGEE, per germline. With 4 bases removed from V and 4 bases from J, the gap between germline ends came to 14 bases. The CDR3 is 14 residues long. CDR3 protein: CASSPSWGFTEAFF. DNA of the CDR3: TGTGCCAGCAGCCCTAGTTGGGGATTCACTGAAGCTTTCTTT.

The chain links TRBV11-2 to TRBJ2-1; the match to TRBD1 covers 10 bases. The CDR3 is 16 amino acids. CDR1 is SGHAT and CDR2 is FQNNGV in the germline V gene. V dropped 6 bases and J dropped 6; count of bases not matched to a gene: 11. This chain's CDR3 is CASRNRQGARVNEQFF. DNA for the CDR3: TGTGCCAGCAGAAATCGACAGGGGGCGAGGGTCAATGAGCAGTTCTTC.

V usage is TRBV12-3 or TRBV12-4 and J usage is TRBJ1-4; D remains ambiguous. V shed 5 bases and J shed 8 bases, with 21 bases lying between them. CDR3 length: 16 amino acids. The CDR3 sequence is CASSRVGGGEVEKLFF. CDR3 bases: TGTGCCAGCAGTCGCGTGGGTGGCGGGGAGGTCGAAAAACTGTTTTTT.

This clonotype was picked up many times. This chain joins TRBV7-3 and TRBJ2-3; 8 nucleotides match TRBD1. The CDR3 sequence is 15 residues long. Germline trimming cut 5 bases from V and 7 bases from J; bases unmatched to any gene: 11. The germline gives CDR1 SGHTA, CDR2 FQGTGA. In nucleotides, the CDR3 is TGTGCCAGCAGCCCTACCGGGACAGGTATTAATACGCAGTATTTT. Its protein product is CASSPTGTGINTQYF.

The rearrangement uses TRBV4-1 and TRBJ2-3, with TRBD2 identical over 10 bases. The CDR3 sequence is 16 residues long. V dropped 0 bases and J dropped 4; count of bases not matched to a gene: 4. CDR1 and CDR2 (germline): MGHRA, YSYEKL. Here the CDR3 DNA reads TGCGCCAGCAGCCAAGATGGGCTAGCGGGGGCAGATACGCAGTATTTT. This gives the protein CASSQDGLAGADTQYF.

The chain links TRBV6-2 or TRBV6-3 to TRBJ1-6; D is ambiguous. Germline V CDR1 and CDR2: MNHEY, SVGEGT. There are 16 residues in the CDR3. V lost 0 bases and J 8 bases, leaving 14 bases between the germline ends. CDR3 loop: CASSYSSAAWDSPLHF. As DNA, the CDR3 is TGTGCCAGCAGTTACTCGAGTGCGGCCTGGGATTCACCCCTCCACTTT.

This rearrangement joins TRBV15 to TRBJ2-7, with TRBD1 matching over 11 bases. Unmatched junction bases numbered 11, after V lost 0 bases and J lost 4 bases. In germline, CDR1 is LNHNV, CDR2 YYDKDF (reference sequence). The CDR3 totals 18 residues. CDR3 region: CATSRDNSGTGGSYEQYF. The CDR3, as DNA: TGTGCCACCAGCAGAGATAATTCCGGGACAGGGGGTTCGTACGAGCAGTACTTC.

This clonotype was found many times. The rearrangement links TRBV3-1 to TRBJ2-7, with D possibly TRBD2 on 6 matching bases. Germline loops: CDR1 LGHDT, CDR2 YNNKEL (reference sequence). V was trimmed by 0 bases and J by 0 bases, leaving 15 bases between them. The CDR3 runs 17 residues. CDR3 coding DNA: TGTGCCAGCAGCCAAGAGGGTCGGGGGTTCATCTCCTACGAGCAGTACTTC. Translation: CASSQEGRGFISYEQYF.

This chain links TRBV6-6 with TRBJ2-3, with 14 bases aligning to TRBD2. After removal of 5 bases from V and 0 bases from J, the junction contained 7 bases not matched to a gene. Germline V gene lookup returns CDR1 MNHNY and CDR2 SVGAGI (reference sequence). The CDR3 consists of 18 residues. The CDR3 DNA sequence: TGTGCCAGCAGTGGGGGACTAGCGGGGGACCCTAGCACAGATACGCAGTATTTT. Residues: CASSGGLAGDPSTDTQYF.

The chain combines TRBV15 with TRBJ1-5; 9 nucleotides agree with TRBD1. The CDR3 runs 17 residues. CDR1 and CDR2 from the germline V gene are LNHNV and YYDKDF (reference sequence). Trimming at V came to 3 bases and at J to 1 base, leaving 7 bases not matched to a gene. CDR3 bases: TGTGCCACCAGCAGGAAACAGGGGGCTGTGAGCAATCAGCCCCAGCATTTT. This translates into CATSRKQGAVSNQPQHF.

The rearrangement uses TRBV27 and TRBJ1-2; 12 bases line up with TRBD1. The CDR3 covers 17 residues. In germline, CDR1 is MNHEY, CDR2 SMNVEV (reference sequence). After removal of 6 bases from V and 4 bases from J, the junction contained 12 bases not matched to a gene. CDR3 sequence reads: CASSPGTGGGSGYGYTF. The CDR3 region has the DNA TGTGCCAGCAGCCCCGGGACAGGGGGCGGTAGTGGCTATGGCTACACCTTC.

The rearrangement links TRBV27 to TRBJ1-1, with 7 bases identical to TRBD1. J gave up 2 bases and V 4 bases, and 7 bases lay outside the gene matches. This CDR3 spans 15 amino acids. CDR1 and CDR2 from the germline V gene are MNHEY and SMNVEV (reference sequence). CDR3 sequence: CASSYQGVRNTEAFF. The CDR3 bases are TGTGCCAGCAGTTATCAGGGGGTGCGTAACACTGAAGCTTTCTTT.

This clonotype was recorded a few times. This rearrangement joins TRBV6-5 to TRBJ2-3; D might be TRBD1 or TRBD2, each matching 6 bases. Trimming stripped 3 bases from V and 7 bases from J, with 14 bases between. In germline, CDR1 is MNHEY, CDR2 SVGAGI. This CDR3 is built from 14 residues. CDR3 in DNA: TGTGCCAGCAGTTATGGAACAGGGAGGTATACGCAGTATTTT. It is translated as CASSYGTGRYTQYF.

The chain links TRBV7-9 to TRBJ1-1; maybe TRBD1 (5 bases). The CDR3 spans 15 residues. V dropped 4 bases and J dropped 2 bases, with 14 bases sitting between them. Germline V gene data show CDR1 as SEHNR and CDR2 as FQNEAQ (reference sequence). In nucleotides, the CDR3 is TGTGCCAGCAGCTCCGACCCAGGGAGAAACACTGAAGCTTTCTTT. This translates into CASSSDPGRNTEAFF.

This clonotype has more than one count but fewer than ten. V gene TRBV5-6 combines with J gene TRBJ2-4; 12 nucleotides agree with TRBD2. The CDR3 is 15 amino acids. The junction had 4 bases not matched to a gene; V was cut back by 1 base and J by 8 bases. Germline V CDR1 and CDR2: SGHDT, YYEEEE. CDR3 DNA: TGTGCCAGCAGCTTGTTGCTAGCGGGGGGGCACATTCAGTACTTC. Its translation: CASSLLLAGGHIQYF.

V is TRBV9 and J is TRBJ1-1, with D unclear. The CDR3 has 13 residues. Germline V gives CDR1 SGDLS, CDR2 YYNGEE. The V end lost 7 bases, the J end lost 1 base, and 11 bases lay between the germline ends. CDR3 sequence: CASGLGGNTEAFF. DNA of the CDR3: TGTGCCAGCGGTCTGGGAGGGAACACTGAAGCTTTCTTT.

The rearrangement links TRBV7-6 to TRBJ1-1, with 7 bases identical to TRBD1. Germline trimming cut 5 bases from V and 6 bases from J; bases unmatched to any gene: 9. Germline V gives CDR1 SGHVS, CDR2 FNYEAQ. The CDR3 length is 14 residues. The CDR3 DNA is TGTGCCAGCAGCCCAACCGGAGGGGGCCCTGAAGCTTTCTTT. Protein: CASSPTGGGPEAFF.

The chain combines TRBV4-2 with TRBJ2-7, with a possible D match to TRBD1 (6 bases). This CDR3 comprises 14 residues. The germline V gene has CDR1 LGHNA and CDR2 YNFKEQ. V lost 4 bases, J lost 0 bases, and 10 bases lay in between. CDR3 in amino acids: CASSPRQASYEQYF. The CDR3 DNA is TGTGCCAGCAGCCCCCGACAGGCCTCCTACGAGCAGTACTTC.

This clonotype was seen a handful of times. This chain joins TRBV30 and TRBJ2-3, with D tentatively TRBD1 (5 bases). V shed 8 bases and J shed 2 bases, with 17 bases lying between them. The CDR3 has 14 residues. Germline-derived CDR1 and CDR2 are GTSNPN and SVGIG (reference sequence). CDR3 in DNA: TGTGCCGCCCCCAGGGTTGGGGACACAGATACGCAGTATTTT. It is translated as CAAPRVGDTDTQYF.

The CDR3 reads CASSTEGGATDTQYF. CDR3 nucleotide sequence: TGTGCCAGCTCCACCGAGGGGGGCGCCACAGATACGCAGTATTTT. The chain recombines TRBV11-3 with TRBJ2-3, with D tentatively TRBD1 or TRBD2 (6 bases each). The CDR3 is 15 amino acids. CDR1 and CDR2 (germline): SGHNT, YENEEA. The V gene lost 8 bases and the J gene lost 2 bases, with 17 bases spanning the gap.